The sequence of this T cell receptor (beta chain) was determined in a study of blood T cell repertoires in COVID-19. Turning to the study itself: Samples taken during acute and convalescent COVID-19 were collected in the United States, Italy and Spain. PBMCs, B-cell-depleted T cells, or T cells provided the cDNA or gDNA that made up the material.

The length of the CDR3 is 16 residues. In germline, CDR1 is MNHEY, CDR2 SVGAGI. Trimming shortened V by 2 bases and J by 2 bases, and 10 bases separated the two germline ends. A single count supports this clone. Clones were sequenced by immunoSEQ multiplex PCR, and TCRdb holds only the in-frame ones, with some missing. Of tens of thousands of clones in the sample, about 90% were seen once. Material for sequencing was peripheral blood. The genes are TRBV6-5 and TRBJ2-6; D gene ambiguous. The receptor comes from a woman in her 30s in a cohort sampled during active COVID-19. In DNA, the CDR3 is TGTGCCAGCAGTTACGGTGTGAGAACTGGGGCCAACGTCCTGACTTTC. It encodes CASSYGVRTGANVLTF.